The 6 T cell receptor beta chains given below trace back to one sample, sequenced in a study of blood T cell repertoires in COVID-19. Sequencing was performed with immunoSEQ multiplex PCR; in TCRdb, only in-frame clones are kept and a portion is missing. The sample consists of around 15,000 clones, roughly four fifths of them appearing once. The sequenced sample was peripheral blood. Receptors originate from a human donor in a cohort sampled during active COVID-19.

V gene TRBV19 combines with J gene TRBJ2-3; TRBD1 aligns across 10 bases. CDR1 LNHDA and CDR2 SQIVND come from the germline V gene (reference sequence). CDR3 length equals 15 residues. V lost 3 bases to trimming and J lost 5 bases; unmatched junction nucleotides: 5. CDR3 sequence reads: CASSIYGQGEDTQYF. The CDR3, as DNA: TGTGCCAGTAGTATCTACGGACAGGGGGAAGATACGCAGTATTTT.

For the CDR3, the DNA is TGTGCCAGCAGCTTAGTTCCATTTCCAGGGACCCAGTACTTC. Its translation: CASSLVPFPGTQYF. This chain joins TRBV11-3 and TRBJ2-5; D is unclear. The germline gives CDR1 SGHNT, CDR2 YENEEA. Between the trimmed V and J ends, which lost 1 base and 7 bases, there was a span of 13 bases. The CDR3 length is 14 residues.

This chain links TRBV3-1 (or the pseudogene TRBV3-2) with TRBJ2-1; D not resolved. The V end was cut by 0 bases, the J end by 9 bases, with 9 bases between. The CDR3 consists of 13 residues. Germline-derived CDR1 and CDR2 are LGHDT and YNNKEL (reference sequence). CDR3 in amino acids: CASSQDRPGEQFF. DNA for the CDR3: TGTGCCAGCAGCCAAGATCGTCCGGGTGAGCAGTTCTTC.

The V call is TRBV5-1, the J call TRBJ1-2, with D unclear. The germline V gene has CDR1 SGHRS and CDR2 YFSETQ. Trimming shortened V by 0 bases and J by 7 bases, and 7 bases separated the two germline ends. The CDR3 has 12 amino acids. CDR3 nucleotides: TGCGCCAGCAGCTTGGGGGCAGGTGGCTACACCTTC. Its translation is CASSLGAGGYTF.

The rearrangement uses TRBV6-1 and TRBJ2-5; 11 bases line up with TRBD1. The CDR3 length is 16 residues. Trimming removed 4 bases from V and 1 base from J; junction bases left unmatched: 5. The V gene's germline CDR1 is MNHNS and CDR2 SASEGT. CDR3 DNA sequence: TGTGCCAGCAGTGTGACCGGGACAGGGGGCCAAGAGACCCAGTACTTC. It codes for CASSVTGTGGQETQYF.

The sample holds a few counts of this clone. The same CDR3 is also encoded by other DNA sequences in this sample. The chain employs TRBV19 and TRBJ1-2; 7 positions match TRBD1. The germline CDR1 and CDR2 sequences are LNHDA and SQIVND (reference sequence). Unmatched junction bases numbered 10, after V lost 1 base and J lost 8 bases. This CDR3 contains 15 residues. In nucleotides, the CDR3 is TGTGCCAGTAGTATAGTCCCCGGGACAGCCAGAGGCTACACCTTC. This sequence encodes CASSIVPGTARGYTF.